This T cell receptor beta chain was documented in a study of cytomegalovirus exposure and HLA in healthy donors. About the study: In an early release, HLA-typed donors contributed tens of millions of unique TCR sequences. General study results and limits: No immune exposure information besides CMV serostatus was available. Later on, a genetic analysis was performed. It linked a missense variant in DCLRE1C with V- and J-gene trimming of TCR beta.

PCR was performed using 60 Vbeta and 13 Jbeta primers. Clones were read by immunoSEQ multiplex PCR, and TCRdb kept only the in-frame ones, dropping some. Here the sample spans 100,000 to 150,000 clones, more than 70% being singletons. Germline V lookup: CDR1 SGHRS, CDR2 YFSETQ. J was trimmed by 10 bases and V by 0 bases; bases with no gene match: 4. The CDR3 loop spans 12 amino acids. On this clone itself: Its antigen is not identified.

The sequence derives from a male donor in good health and CMV-seronegative. The sample consisted of PBMCs. V is TRBV5-1 and J is TRBJ2-7; 7 bases map to TRBD2. The CDR3 sequence is CASSLAAGEQYF. The DNA of the CDR3 is TGCGCCAGCAGCTTGGCCGCGGGAGAACAGTACTTC.